The TCR beta chain under discussion was sequenced for a study of Graves' ophthalmopathy and Graves' hyperthyroidism. The CDR3 spans 16 residues. The V gene lost 0 bases and the J gene lost 5 bases, with 17 bases spanning the gap. In germline, CDR1 is SGHNT, CDR2 YYREEE (reference sequence). This clonotype was seen at least ten times. RNA transcripts yielded amplified TCR beta CDR3 regions. The workflow started with a first-round RT-PCR run with HTBI primers and then moved on to a second-round multiplex PCR. A single record per CDR3 protein comes from TCRdb applying MiXCR to the multiplex PCR reads. Altogether 340,000 or so distinct CDR3 sequences are present, roughly 15% being singletons, with the ten largest covering more than 9%.

V and J are TRBV5-4 and TRBJ1-1; a weak D match, TRBD1 (6 bases). This clonotype was sampled from an adult man with Graves' ophthalmopathy. What was sequenced was peripheral blood. The CDR3 DNA follows: TGTGCCAGCAGCTTGGGCTCTTCTGGGGGCGCGACTGAAGCTTTCTTT. This encodes CASSLGSSGGATEAFF.